Presented here are 7 T cell receptor beta chains from one specimen sequenced in a study of cytomegalovirus exposure and HLA in healthy donors. Researchers ran the PCR with 60 Vbeta and 13 Jbeta primers. The protocol was immunoSEQ multiplex PCR, while the TCRdb copy is restricted to in-frame clones and leaves out a portion. This table holds over 150,000 clones, roughly 79% found once. Input material: PBMCs. Every receptor here comes from a male donor in good health and CMV-seronegative.

J is TRBJ1-4 and V is TRBV5-1, with 10 bases identical to TRBD1. The junction had 10 bases not matched to a gene; V was cut back by 4 bases and J by 7 bases. Germline V gene lookup returns CDR1 SGHRS and CDR2 YFSETQ. This CDR3 is built from 16 residues. This chain's CDR3 is CASSPGLRDRGEKLFF. In nucleotides, the CDR3 is TGCGCCAGCAGCCCCGGTCTGCGGGACAGGGGTGAAAAACTGTTTTTT.

The chain employs TRBV6-5 and TRBJ2-7; 9 bases match TRBD1. The germline CDR1 and CDR2 sequences are MNHEY and SVGAGI. The CDR3 contains 15 residues. V shed 5 bases and J 3 bases; nucleotides not matched to a gene: 8. CDR3 sequence (DNA): TGTGCCAGCAGTCTCCCCGGGACAGGGATCTACGAGCAGTACTTC. It codes for CASSLPGTGIYEQYF.

In this sample, this clone turned up once. The CDR3 region is CASIPGRDSNQPQHF. The CDR3 DNA is TGTGCCAGCATTCCCGGGAGAGATAGCAATCAGCCCCAGCATTTT. This chain connects TRBV6-5 to TRBJ1-5, with D unresolved. Per the germline V gene, CDR1 is MNHEY and CDR2 is SVGAGI. CDR3 length: 15 residues. Deletions cut 7 bases from V and 0 bases from J, with 13 bases between.

This chain uses TRBV18 with TRBJ2-1; TRBD1 matches 7 bases. The germline V gene encodes CDR1 KGHSH and CDR2 LQKENI. The length of the CDR3 is 15 residues. The ends lost 1 base at V and 9 bases at J; junction bases unmatched: 9. CDR3 in amino acids: CASSPRTGSESEQFF. The CDR3, as DNA: TGTGCCAGCTCACCACGGACAGGATCCGAGAGTGAGCAGTTCTTC. Full variable domain (missing parts from reference TRBV18 and TRBJ2-1): NAGVMQNPRHLVRRRGQEARLRCSPMKGHSHVYWYRQLPEEGLKFMVYLQKENIIDESGMPKERFSAEFPKEGPSILRIQQVVRGDSAAYFCASSPRTGSESEQFFGPGTRLTVL.

The chain has TRBV7-8 and TRBJ1-1; 8 bases are shared with TRBD1. V lost 4 bases to trimming and J lost 4 bases; unmatched junction nucleotides: 2. Germline CDR1 SGHVS, CDR2 FQNEAQ. This CDR3 has 13 residues. CDR3 bases: TGTGCCAGCAGCTGGACAGGGAGCACTGAAGCTTTCTTT. It encodes CASSWTGSTEAFF.

The rearrangement links TRBV6-5 to TRBJ1-3; unclear D gene. Germline V gene data show CDR1 as MNHEY and CDR2 as SVGAGI. Trimming pared 0 bases from V and 7 bases from J, leaving 13 bases between. This CDR3 comprises 15 residues. CDR3 amino acids: CASSYSAPPRNTIYF. The CDR3 DNA reads TGTGCCAGCAGTTACTCGGCACCGCCGAGGAACACCATATATTTT.

The chain combines TRBV30 with TRBJ2-1; the D gene is possibly TRBD2 (5 bases). V gave up 5 bases and J gave up 12 bases, with 17 bases separating them. The CDR3 runs 12 residues. The V gene's germline CDR1 is GTSNPN and CDR2 SVGIG (reference sequence). Written as DNA, the CDR3 is TGTGCCTGGGTACATTCGTCTCGGGGGCAGTTCTTC. This sequence encodes CAWVHSSRGQFF.